The 21 T cell receptor beta chains below all came from one sample that was sequenced in a study of metastatic and nonmetastatic thyroid tumors. All patients reached thyroid surgery having received no treatment beforehand. TCRdb used MiXCR to call clones anew from the PCR reads. The sample has around 20,000 clones; approximately 15% are singletons. Material for sequencing was tumor tissue. The receptors shown here come from a female donor with papillary thyroid cancer or a benign thyroid nodule (not recorded which). Some clones in this sample may be carry-over from other donors' samples.

This chain links TRBV20-1 with TRBJ2-7; D is undetermined. Looked up from germline, CDR1 is DFQATT and CDR2 is SNEGSKA (reference sequence). The CDR3 consists of 13 residues. V lost 1 base, J lost 2 bases, and 9 bases lay in between. The CDR3 coding sequence is TGCAGTGCTAGAGCGGGCGGAACCTACGAGCAGTACTTC. Translation gives CSARAGGTYEQYF.

In its sample, this clone was seen many times. As DNA, the CDR3 is TGTGCCATCAGTCGGACAGGGAGCGACACTGAAGCTTTCTTT. Its protein is CAISRTGSDTEAFF. This rearrangement joins TRBV10-3 to TRBJ1-1, with 8 bases identical to TRBD1. V was pared by 5 bases and J by 3 bases, with 5 bases of the junction left unmatched. The CDR3 covers 14 residues. Germline CDR1 reads ENHRY; CDR2 reads SYGVKD.

As to this clone: One end of the junction is discordant with germline, which a read error may explain. The genes are TRBV6-1 and TRBJ2-1, with 9 bases lining up with TRBD2. CDR3 length: 16 amino acids. Germline CDR1 MNHNS, CDR2 SASEGT. The CDR3 DNA is TGTGCGAGCATTCCCAATATAGCGGGAGTCGGCAATGAGCAGTTCTTC. It is translated as CASIPNIAGVGNEQFF.

This clone was picked up a small number of times. The chain carries TRBV6-4 and TRBJ1-5; D call uncertain. Germline CDR1 reads MRHNA; CDR2 reads SNTAGT. The CDR3 spans 13 residues. Trimming left V 5 bases short and J 5 bases short, with 10 bases between. The CDR3 sequence: CASSSGSYQPQHF. For the CDR3, the DNA is TGTGCCAGCAGTTCCGGCAGCTATCAGCCCCAGCATTTT.

Concerning this clone itself: The DNA is left out, because the CDR3 cannot be placed on it with certainty; the CDR3 is given as TCRdb lists it. V usage is TRBV2 and J usage is TRBJ1-2; the D call TRBD1 from the table was never checked on the DNA. Germline V gene lookup returns CDR1 SNHLY and CDR2 FYNNEI. The CDR3 spans 14 amino acids, including both terminal residues. This CDR3 is CASSSSGQGYGYTF.

Details on this clone: A read error may be the cause here, since a much bigger clone is one base away. The rearrangement joins TRBV7-3 to TRBJ1-1, with 7 bases fitting TRBD1. Germline CDR1 is SGHTA and CDR2 is FQGTGA. This CDR3 has 15 amino acids. CDR3 region: CAISYLTGANTEAFF. CDR3 bases: TGTGCCATCAGCTACCTCACAGGGGCGAACACTGAAGCTTTCTTT.

This clone was seen repeatedly, ten times or more. The V call is TRBV6-1, the J call TRBJ2-3; weak D call: TRBD2 (6 bases). The germline V gene encodes CDR1 MNHNS and CDR2 SASEGT. CDR3 size: 17 residues. V was clipped by 1 base and J by 4 bases, with 18 bases between them. CDR3 region: CASSEGGRGKLSDTQYF. CDR3 bases: TGTGCCAGCAGTGAAGGGGGACGGGGGAAGCTCTCAGATACGCAGTATTTT.

Notes on this clone: Its ends do not fully match the called genes, so a read error is possible. The V gene is TRBV11-3, the J gene TRBJ2-2; D possibly matches TRBD1 or TRBD2 (5 bases each). Germline loops: CDR1 SGHNT, CDR2 YENEEA. This CDR3 spans 15 amino acids. CDR3 DNA sequence: TGTGCCAGCATCTTACGGGGCGCGGGCACCGGTGAGCTGTTTTTT. Protein sequence: CASILRGAGTGELFF.

In this sample, this clone turned up many times. The chain has TRBV7-9 and TRBJ2-7; D is possibly TRBD1 or TRBD2 (5 bases each). Germline V gene sequence: CDR1 SEHNR, CDR2 FQNEAQ (reference sequence). This CDR3 region has 15 residues. V lost 3 bases and J lost 0, with 12 bases in between. CDR3 nucleotides: TGTGCCAGCAGCTTCGTCGGGACGGTCTCCTACGAGCAGTACTTC. Protein: CASSFVGTVSYEQYF.

This clone is medium-sized within its sample. V usage is TRBV6-2 or TRBV6-3 and J usage is TRBJ2-3, with TRBD2 matching 7 bases. This CDR3 has 14 amino acids. CDR1 is MNHEY and CDR2 is SVGEGT in the germline V gene. V was clipped by 5 bases and J by 1 base; unmatched bases: 3. The CDR3 loop reads CASSLTSGTDTQYF. In nucleotides, the CDR3 is TGTGCCAGCAGTCTAACTAGCGGCACAGATACGCAGTATTTT.

This clone is termed medium-sized (0.01 to 0.1%). The rearrangement links TRBV5-1 to TRBJ2-7; D uncertain. This CDR3 region has 17 residues. Looked up from germline, CDR1 is SGHRS and CDR2 is YFSETQ. Deletions cut 1 base from V and 2 bases from J, with 19 bases between. The CDR3 loop is CASSLRVGNLQPYEQYF. CDR3 in DNA: TGCGCCAGCAGCTTGCGGGTGGGGAACTTGCAGCCCTACGAGCAGTACTTC.

Ten or more counts support this clone. V is TRBV20-1 and J is TRBJ2-3; 9 bases are a match to TRBD2. The CDR3 totals 16 residues. Trimming at V came to 5 bases and at J to 0 bases, leaving 9 bases not matched to a gene. Germline V gene lookup returns CDR1 DFQATT and CDR2 SNEGSKA (reference sequence). The CDR3 loop reads CSAYPGLAGSTDTQYF. The CDR3 DNA is TGCAGTGCTTATCCGGGACTAGCAGGGAGCACAGATACGCAGTATTTT.

This clone was seen many times. This chain uses TRBV12-3 or TRBV12-4 with TRBJ2-3; D unclear. This CDR3 spans 13 amino acids. Trimming took 3 bases from V and 2 from J, leaving 6 bases between them. The CDR3 DNA reads TGTGCCAGCAGTTTTGTTCACACAGATACGCAGTATTTT. It codes for CASSFVHTDTQYF.

The table lists this clone with a few counts. The chain employs TRBV12-3 or TRBV12-4 and TRBJ1-2; no definite D call. The V end was cut by 7 bases, the J end by 9 bases, with 15 bases between. This CDR3 is built from 12 residues. CDR3 protein: CASKPSDLCYTF. CDR3 nucleotide sequence: TGTGCCAGCAAACCCTCGGATCTTTGCTACACCTTC.

This clone was detected many times. Other nucleotide sequences from this sample produce the same CDR3. The CDR3 reads CASSGSSGANVLTF. The CDR3 DNA follows: TGTGCCAGCAGCGGAAGTTCTGGGGCCAACGTCCTGACTTTC. This rearrangement joins TRBV6-1 to TRBJ2-6; D is ambiguous. The germline gives CDR1 MNHNS, CDR2 SASEGT. The CDR3 covers 14 residues. V was clipped by 6 bases and J by 1 base, with 7 bases between them.

Many counts were recorded for this clone. The chain uses TRBV6-5 and TRBJ2-5, with D unresolved. The CDR3 spans 13 residues. The V end was cut by 2 bases, the J end by 4 bases, with 8 bases between. CDR1 and CDR2 from the germline V gene are MNHEY and SVGAGI. CDR3 bases: TGTGCCAGCAGTTACGTTGTCACAGAGACCCAGTACTTC. This gives the protein CASSYVVTETQYF.

This clone was recorded at least ten times. This chain links TRBV20-1 with TRBJ1-3, with TRBD1 identical over 8 bases. Losses at the gene ends were 0 bases for V and 3 bases for J; bases not matched to a gene: 4. Per germline, CDR1 DFQATT and CDR2 SNEGSKA (reference sequence). The CDR3 extends over 15 amino acids. The CDR3: CSARDSTGDGNTIYF. The CDR3 DNA sequence: TGCAGTGCTAGAGATTCGACAGGGGATGGAAACACCATATATTTT.

In this sample, this clone turned up many times. This chain links TRBV4-1 with TRBJ2-7; 7 bases line up with TRBD2. The V segment lost 0 bases and the J segment 2 bases; nucleotides outside the gene matches: 1. The germline V gene has CDR1 MGHRA and CDR2 YSYEKL. There are 14 residues in the CDR3. The CDR3, as DNA: TGCGCCAGCAGCCAAGAAGGGAGGGCCTACGAGCAGTACTTC. This codes for CASSQEGRAYEQYF.

This clone was seen a few times. The junction does not match germline at one end; this may be a read error. The chain couples TRBV27 to TRBJ2-3; TRBD1 aligns across 9 bases. Germline CDR1 MNHEY, CDR2 SMNVEV (reference sequence). The CDR3 is made up of 17 amino acids. This CDR3 reads CASSLLWGQGLSDMQYF. CDR3 nucleotide sequence: TGTGCCAGCAGTTTATTGTGGGGACAGGGTCTCTCAGATATGCAGTATTTT.

Ten or more counts support this clone. This sequence joins TRBV30 and TRBJ2-1; D not resolved. From germline, CDR1 is GTSNPN and CDR2 SVGIG (reference sequence). This CDR3 contains 12 residues. Trimming left V 0 bases short and J 6 bases short, with 6 bases between. The CDR3 loop reads CAWSVPPNEQFF. In nucleotides, the CDR3 is TGTGCCTGGAGTGTCCCCCCCAATGAGCAGTTCTTC.

At least ten counts were recorded for this clone. This may come from a read error, since a much larger clone is one base off. Here the CDR3 omits its conserved ending phenylalanine or tryptophan, so a read error is the likely source. The rearrangement links TRBV10-3 to TRBJ2-5, with a tentative D call TRBD2 (5 bases). The CDR3 runs to 13 residues. Germline V gene data show CDR1 as ENHRY and CDR2 as SYGVKD. The V end was cut by 10 bases, the J end by 2 bases, with 14 bases between. The CDR3 bases are TGTGCCACCGGGGAATCTGTACAAGAGACCCAGTACCTC. As protein: CATGESVQETQYL.